This record covers a single T cell receptor beta chain. Its antigen is currently unknown. This sample is part of a study of PD-1 blockade in classical Hodgkin lymphoma. Overall study results and limits: Nivolumab initiation under 1 year post-ASCT meant exclusion. Repertoire differences have undefined causes, possibly disease activity or prior therapy. CD4+ TCR diversity, unlike CD8+, rose significantly by C4D1.

The time point denotes: cycle 4 day 1 (C4D1), after around six weeks of nivolumab. The patients all showed relapse after autologous stem cell transplantation, while their brentuximab vedotin exposure varied. Sequencing was performed with immunoSEQ multiplex PCR; in TCRdb, only in-frame clones are kept and a portion is missing. There are about 52,000 clones in the sample; roughly 86% occur only once, and approximately 6.8% lies in the top ten. The CDR3 contains 15 residues. Looked up from germline, CDR1 is MNHEY and CDR2 is SMNVEV (reference sequence). The V gene end was trimmed by 2 bases and the J gene end by 8 bases; junction bases not matched to a gene: 7.

The genes are TRBV27 and TRBJ2-1; 9 bases are a match to TRBD2. The sample was peripheral blood mononuclear cells (PBMCs), taken before the fourth cycle of nivolumab. The receptor comes from a human donor with classical Hodgkin lymphoma. The CDR3 spells CASSLRGLASYEQFF. In DNA, the CDR3 is TGTGCCAGCAGTTTAAGGGGACTAGCATCGTATGAGCAGTTCTTC.